The 16 T cell receptor beta chains given below trace back to one sample, sequenced in a study of T cell repertoires in cytomegalovirus infection. TCRdb redid the calling of the reads with MiXCR, one entry per CDR3 protein. The repertoire consists of about half a million distinct CDR3 sequences, with 30% to 40% occurring once and the leading ten covering 15% to 20%. No antigen is known for these receptors. Sample: cultured PBMCs, taken from culture after CMV antigen stimulation. These receptors came from a human donor in good health (CMV status not recorded). Some clones in this sample may be carry-over from other donors' samples.

This clonotype was counted a few times. This sequence joins TRBV7-2 and TRBJ2-7, with a weak D call TRBD2 (5 bases). The V gene lost 5 bases and the J gene lost 2 bases, with 22 bases spanning the gap. The germline V gene encodes CDR1 SGHTA and CDR2 FQGNSA. CDR3 length: 17 residues. CDR3 protein: CASSPRGGGSFPYEQYF. In nucleotides, the CDR3 is TGTGCCAGCAGCCCTAGAGGCGGCGGGTCCTTTCCCTACGAGCAGTACTTC.

At least ten counts were recorded for this clonotype. J is TRBJ2-3 and V is TRBV7-2, with TRBD2 matching 10 bases. CDR3 size: 16 residues. Trimming at V came to 2 bases and at J to 4 bases, leaving 6 bases not matched to a gene. Germline CDR1 and CDR2: SGHTA and FQGNSA. CDR3 coding DNA: TGTGCCAGCAGCTTAAGTCTAGCGGGAGATGCAGATACGCAGTATTTT. Translated: CASSLSLAGDADTQYF.

This clonotype was seen at least ten times. V gene TRBV10-3 combines with J gene TRBJ2-1; the match to TRBD2 covers 12 bases. From germline, CDR1 is ENHRY and CDR2 SYGVKD. Losses at the gene ends were 11 bases for V and 4 bases for J; bases not matched to a gene: 9. This CDR3 has 15 amino acids. The CDR3 reads CASGASGRGYNEQFF. The CDR3, as DNA: TGTGCCTCCGGCGCTAGCGGGAGGGGGTACAATGAGCAGTTCTTC.

This clonotype was counted only a few times. Here the CDR3 reads CSVTIENTEAFF. The DNA of the CDR3 is TGCAGTGTAACAATCGAGAACACTGAAGCTTTCTTT. This sequence joins TRBV20-1 and TRBJ1-1; the D is unclear. The CDR3 is made up of 12 amino acids. The V gene's germline CDR1 is DFQATT and CDR2 SNEGSKA (reference sequence). V was shortened by 7 bases and J by 1 base, with 10 bases between the two germline ends.

The chain combines TRBV20-1 with TRBJ2-5; D unclear. Germline lookup yields CDR1 DFQATT and CDR2 SNEGSKA (reference sequence). V was clipped by 6 bases and J by 5 bases, with 13 bases between them. The CDR3 is 12 amino acids. CDR3: CSATPERETQYF. CDR3 DNA: TGCAGTGCCACACCGGAGAGGGAGACCCAGTACTTC.

This clonotype was found a few times. The CDR3 nucleotides are TGTGCCAGCAGCTACGGCGATTTTCAGCCCCAGCATTTT. Encoded protein: CASSYGDFQPQHF. The chain uses TRBV7-9 and TRBJ1-5; D gene uncertain. Germline CDR1 reads SEHNR; CDR2 reads FQNEAQ (reference sequence). V was clipped by 4 bases and J by 6 bases, with 10 bases between them. This CDR3 has 13 residues.

The chain couples TRBV7-2 to TRBJ2-5; D is possibly TRBD2 (6 bases). The V gene's germline CDR1 is SGHTA and CDR2 FQGNSA. The CDR3 extends over 16 amino acids. Trimming took off 5 bases at V and 4 bases at J, with 20 bases between the two ends. The CDR3 nucleotides are TGTGCCAGCAGCCCCCAGGCACTAGCTGGCGTAGAGACCCAGTACTTC. Its protein product is CASSPQALAGVETQYF.

This clonotype was counted ten times or more. The chain recombines TRBV7-8 with TRBJ2-1; 9 bases line up with TRBD2. V was pared by 0 bases and J by 7 bases, with 7 bases of the junction left unmatched. The germline V gene has CDR1 SGHVS and CDR2 FQNEAQ. This CDR3 has 16 residues. CDR3 coding DNA: TGTGCCAGCAGCTTAGCTCTAGCGGGATCTAGGAATGAGCAGTTCTTC. Translated, it gives CASSLALAGSRNEQFF.

This clonotype was counted a few times. The rearrangement uses TRBV20-1 and TRBJ2-2; D perhaps matches TRBD2 (6 bases). The ends were cut back, 6 bases at V and 2 bases at J, with 13 bases in the middle. Germline-derived CDR1 and CDR2 are DFQATT and SNEGSKA (reference sequence). The CDR3 has 14 residues. CDR3 protein: CSAPRLVNTGELFF. In nucleotides, the CDR3 is TGCAGTGCGCCTAGACTAGTCAACACCGGGGAGCTGTTTTTT.

The chain uses TRBV27 and TRBJ2-1, with a tentative D call TRBD1 (5 bases). Germline assignment: CDR1 MNHEY and CDR2 SMNVEV (reference sequence). The CDR3 runs to 13 residues. Trimming pared 0 bases from V and 9 bases from J, leaving 9 bases between. The CDR3 sequence is CASSLSGQTEQFF. CDR3 DNA sequence: TGTGCCAGCAGTTTATCGGGGCAGACTGAGCAGTTCTTC.

This clonotype was detected a few times. The chain is built from TRBV12-3 or TRBV12-4 and TRBJ2-7; TRBD1 agrees at 7 bases. The CDR3 extends over 14 amino acids. Trimming removed 3 bases from V and 3 bases from J; junction bases left unmatched: 5. Here the CDR3 reads CASSLRAGGYEQYV. The CDR3 DNA reads as TGTGCCAGCAGTTTGAGGGCAGGGGGCTACGAGCAGTACGTC.

This clonotype has only a few counts. The chain uses TRBV19 and TRBJ1-1; D perhaps matches TRBD1 (5 bases). Trimming shortened V by 5 bases and J by 7 bases, and 20 bases separated the two germline ends. Germline V gene sequence: CDR1 LNHDA, CDR2 SQIVND (reference sequence). CDR3 size: 15 residues. The CDR3 region is CASSGGTGELGEAFF. The DNA of the CDR3 is TGTGCCAGTAGTGGAGGGACGGGGGAATTGGGTGAAGCTTTCTTT. Complete variable domain (other parts from reference TRBV19 and TRBJ1-1): DGGITQSPKYLFRKEGQNVTLSCEQNLNHDAMYWYRQDPGQGLRLIYYSQIVNDFQKGDIAEGYSVSREKKESFPLTVTSAQKNPTAFYLCASSGGTGELGEAFFGQGTRLTVV.

This chain uses TRBV10-2 with TRBJ1-1; TRBD1 might be the D (6 bases). Trimming removed 0 bases from V and 0 bases from J, with 8 bases in between. This CDR3 region has 15 residues. Germline assignment: CDR1 WSHSY and CDR2 SAAADI. In DNA form, the CDR3 reads TGCGCCAGCAGTGAGTCGCAGGGGATGAACACTGAAGCTTTCTTT. It yields the protein CASSESQGMNTEAFF.

The gene calls are TRBV7-9 and TRBJ2-1, with D perhaps TRBD2 (5 bases). The CDR3 is 16 amino acids. Germline loops: CDR1 SEHNR, CDR2 FQNEAQ (reference sequence). V lost 1 base and J lost 4, with 14 bases in between. The CDR3 is CASSLDPSGGYNEQFF. As DNA, the CDR3 is TGTGCCAGCAGCTTAGATCCAAGTGGCGGGTACAATGAGCAGTTCTTC. The variable domain in full, completed from reference TRBV7-9 and TRBJ2-1, reads DTGVSQNPRHKITKRGQNVTFRCDPISEHNRLYWYRQTLGQGPEFLTYFQNEAQLEKSRLLSDRFSAERPKGSFSTLEIQRTEQGDSAMYLCASSLDPSGGYNEQFFGPGTRLTVL.

The rearrangement uses TRBV7-3 and TRBJ2-5; the match to TRBD2 covers 11 bases. Losses at the gene ends were 6 bases for V and 4 bases for J; bases not matched to a gene: 13. Germline CDR1 is SGHTA and CDR2 is FQGTGA. The CDR3 is 17 residues long. The CDR3 DNA follows: TGTGCCAGCAGACGGACTGGGCCGGGACTAGCGGTAGAGACCCAGTACTTC. It encodes CASRRTGPGLAVETQYF.

This clonotype has just a few counts. V is TRBV29-1 and J is TRBJ2-5, with D perhaps TRBD1 (6 bases). CDR1 is SQVTM, CDR2 ANQGSEA, per germline. This CDR3 is built from 14 residues. Trimming stripped 6 bases from V and 5 bases from J, with 19 bases between. CDR3 residues: CSVARDILGETQYF. DNA for the CDR3: TGCAGCGTCGCCCGGGACATCTTAGGGGAGACCCAGTACTTC.